This T cell receptor (beta chain) comes out of a study of cytomegalovirus exposure and HLA in healthy donors. General study points: The CMV antigen specificity of a few CMV-associated chains was confirmed through in vitro analysis. Per published reports, the classifier diagnosed cytomegalovirus status with high specificity and sensitivity.

As for this clone: The antigen is not known.

The data were produced by immunoSEQ multiplex PCR, yet TCRdb's version contains in-frame clones alone and is incomplete. In the table there are over 150,000 clones, about 90% of which are singletons. The donors were members of the validation cohort, which comprised under 150 subjects and was separate from the first cohort of 666 subjects. The CDR3 has 14 amino acids. Germline V lookup: CDR1 LNHDA, CDR2 SQIVND (reference sequence). Trimming left V 7 bases short and J 5 bases short, with 17 bases between. The rearrangement uses TRBV19 and TRBJ1-2; D might be TRBD1 (5 bases). The source material was PBMCs. The source of this sequence is a woman aged 18-29 years in good health and CMV-seropositive. CDR3 residues: CASTGGGSVYGYTF. CDR3 DNA sequence: TGTGCCAGTACGGGGGGAGGCAGTGTTTATGGCTACACCTTC.